Presented here are 5 T cell receptor beta chains from one specimen sequenced in a study of shared clonotypes between healthy human individuals. TCRdb's copy holds only in-frame clones and misses some; the assay was immunoSEQ multiplex PCR. This table holds around 320,000 clones, roughly 87% found once. The sequenced sample was memory CD8+ T cells sorted from blood. Subset here: CD45RO+ cells pooled with CCR7-negative TemRA cells. The receptors were sampled from a young man in good health.

This sequence joins TRBV6-1 and TRBJ2-7; 7 nucleotides align to TRBD2. The CDR3 sequence is 14 residues long. Germline V gene data show CDR1 as MNHNS and CDR2 as SASEGT. Trimming at V came to 3 bases and at J to 3 bases, leaving 5 bases not matched to a gene. CDR3 protein: CASSEAGVGYEQYF. CDR3 nucleotides: TGTGCCAGCAGTGAGGCGGGGGTTGGCTACGAGCAGTACTTC.

This chain links TRBV4-1 with TRBJ2-7; 8 bases are shared with TRBD2. The CDR3 covers 15 residues. The junction had 5 bases not matched to a gene; V was cut back by 4 bases and J by 0 bases. CDR1 is MGHRA, CDR2 YSYEKL, per germline. CDR3 bases: TGCGCCAGCAGCCCCTTAGCGGGAAGCTCCTACGAGCAGTACTTC. It translates to CASSPLAGSSYEQYF.

The V and J genes are TRBV6-8 and TRBJ2-3, with TRBD2 identical over 16 bases. CDR1 and CDR2 from the germline V gene are MNHGY and SAAAGT. Trimming took 4 bases from V and 3 from J; bases not matched to a gene: 7. There are 18 residues in the CDR3. The DNA for the CDR3 is TGTGCCAGCAGTTCGGGACTAGCGGGAGGGCCGGGGACAGATACGCAGTATTTT. The encoded protein is CASSSGLAGGPGTDTQYF.

This clone was counted a few times. This chain links TRBV11-2 with TRBJ1-1; D is unclear. Germline CDR1 reads SGHAT; CDR2 reads FQNNGV. The CDR3 runs 15 residues. V lost 1 base to trimming and J lost 1 base, with 10 bases between them. CDR3 loop: CASSLASWGNTEAFF. CDR3 nucleotides: TGTGCCAGCAGCTTAGCTTCCTGGGGGAACACTGAAGCTTTCTTT.

The chain recombines TRBV12-5 with TRBJ1-5, with TRBD1 as a possible D gene (5 bases). Deletions cut 1 base from V and 0 bases from J, with 16 bases between. There are 18 residues in the CDR3. Germline loops: CDR1 LGHNT, CDR2 FRNRAP. The CDR3: CASGLDPRDGRSNQPQHF. CDR3 coding DNA: TGTGCTAGTGGTTTGGACCCCAGGGATGGGCGTAGCAATCAGCCCCAGCATTTT.